This T cell receptor (beta chain) was captured in a study of blood T cell repertoires in COVID-19. The V gene lost 7 bases and the J gene lost 7 bases, with 10 bases spanning the gap. This CDR3 spans 10 amino acids. The germline gives CDR1 DFQATT, CDR2 SNEGSKA (reference sequence). Here immunoSEQ multiplex PCR was the method, and the copy in TCRdb shows in-frame clones only, minus some. The sample lists about 310,000 clones, about 89% occurring once. The sample taken for sequencing was peripheral blood. This TCR was recovered from a woman aged 45-65 years who had recovered from COVID-19. The chain couples TRBV20-1 to TRBJ1-1; no clear D gene. The CDR3 DNA follows: TGCAGTGTTCCGGGTGGTGAAGCTTTCTTT. Amino acid sequence: CSVPGGEAFF.